This T cell receptor (beta chain) is from a study of blood T cell repertoires in COVID-19 (dated by TCRdb to 2018 to 2021). Some background on the complete study: Samples from collaborators originated in the United States, Italy and Spain and spanned both the acute and convalescent phases of COVID-19. The material from the prospective study consisted of cDNA or gDNA derived from T cells, B-cell-depleted T cells, or PBMCs. Deeply sampled blood TCRbeta repertoires from subjects exposed to, actively infected with, or recovered from COVID-19 were included in the dataset. The repertoires were released in a freely available public database intended as a resource for research on the immune response to SARS-CoV-2. The samples were drawn from the first 160 participants of the ongoing ImmuneRACE study and from 950 to 1,500 subjects provided by 6 global collaborators. Nearly every sample came with metadata listing a de-identified subject ID, COVID-19 status, age in years and sex. Where HLA class I and class II types were available, the types were taken from metadata supplied by the sample provider, not from assay-based typing. The paper's findings and limits, for the study overall: How much clinical and demographic metadata was included differed by source and by participant, and the metadata was provided uncurated.

TCRbeta CDR3 regions were amplified from genomic DNA using the immunoSEQ Assay, a bias-controlled multiplex PCR. Under the source paper's analysis protocol: The number of nucleated cells in each sample was estimated from the amplification of reference gene primers within the assay. To quantify the absolute abundance of each unique TCRbeta CDR3 rearrangement, sequence reads were collapsed and filtered. For each sample, productive Simpson clonality was calculated by taking the square root of Simpson's diversity index across productive rearrangements. The clones in this table, taken by TCRdb from immuneACCESS, are in-frame only. Not every clone is retained; where verified, under half of the shortfall comes from an unresolved V gene, and the cause of the rest is unknown. V and J calls and clone size are as listed in that table; D and trimming were resolved from the DNA. The sample includes approximately 67,000 clones, with around 93% observed a single time. The leading ten clones occupy around 4.9% of the sample.

Taken from cysteine to phenylalanine, the CDR3 has 14 residues. Only CDR3 DNA is held: 42 bases, read in frame from base 1. The germline V gene encodes CDR1 SQVTM and CDR2 ANQGSEA. V is pared back by 7 bases and J by 0 bases, with 13 bases lying between the germline termini. Each collaborating institution followed its own protocols to collect whole blood in K2EDTA tubes. Collaborator samples were shipped for TCRbeta analysis as frozen whole blood, isolated PBMCs, or DNA extracted from either sample type. A word on this clone: Its antigen remains unidentified. No clone much larger than this one lies a single base away; base qualities are absent.

Recombination linked TRBV29-1 to TRBJ2-1; the D gene is perhaps TRBD1, on 6 matching bases. The sequenced sample was peripheral blood. This TCR derives from a woman between 55 and 75 years old with active COVID-19. The CDR3: CSGDTMSSYNEQFF. The base sequence is TGCAGCGGGGACACCATGAGCTCCTACAATGAGCAGTTCTTC.